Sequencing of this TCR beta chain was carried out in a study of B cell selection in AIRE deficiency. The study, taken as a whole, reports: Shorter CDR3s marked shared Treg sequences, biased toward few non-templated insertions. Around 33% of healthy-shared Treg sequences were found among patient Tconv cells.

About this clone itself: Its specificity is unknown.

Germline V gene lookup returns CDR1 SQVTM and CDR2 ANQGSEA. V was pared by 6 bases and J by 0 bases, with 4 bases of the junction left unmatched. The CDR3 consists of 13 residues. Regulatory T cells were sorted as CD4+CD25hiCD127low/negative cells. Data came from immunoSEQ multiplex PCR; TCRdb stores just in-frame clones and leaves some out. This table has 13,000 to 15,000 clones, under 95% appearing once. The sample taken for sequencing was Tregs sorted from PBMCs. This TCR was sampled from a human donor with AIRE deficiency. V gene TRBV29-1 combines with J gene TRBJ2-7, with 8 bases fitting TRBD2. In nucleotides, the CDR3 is TGCAGCGTGGCGGGGGGTAGCTCCTACGAGCAGTACTTC. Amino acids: CSVAGGSSYEQYF.